The TCR beta chain under discussion was sequenced for a study of lymphopenia after photon versus proton radiotherapy. On this clone itself: Its target is unknown.

The V gene end was trimmed by 2 bases and the J gene end by 6 bases; junction bases not matched to a gene: 4. Germline loops: CDR1 SGHVS, CDR2 FQNEAQ. The CDR3 length is 13 residues. Sequencing was performed with immunoSEQ multiplex PCR; in TCRdb, only in-frame clones are kept and a portion is missing. The table shows 60,000 or so clones, with about 85% occurring only once. Study observations and caveats: After lymphocyte nadir, photon-treated repertoires showed oligoclonal expansion, especially CD8+ Temra. Photon-treated patients lost naive T cells and TCR diversity; proton-treated stayed stable.

The TCR was taken from a man older than 75 with esophageal cancer. The V and J genes are TRBV7-8 and TRBJ2-7; 7 bases match TRBD2. This specimen was peripheral blood, taken from a patient treated with proton-based radiotherapy. CDR3 coding DNA: TGTGCCAGCAGCTTAAGGGGAGGGGTCGAGCAGTACTTC. Residues: CASSLRGGVEQYF.